This T cell receptor beta chain was obtained from a study of blood T cell repertoires in COVID-19. For the study at large: The United States, Italy and Spain provided the acute and convalescent COVID-19 samples. Nucleic acid was either cDNA or gDNA, and it came from T cells, B-cell-depleted T cells, or PBMCs.

Looked up from germline, CDR1 is SGHRS and CDR2 is YFSETQ. The CDR3 has 15 residues. After removal of 3 bases from V and 4 bases from J, the junction contained 4 bases not matched to a gene. As handled by the study authors: Reference gene primer amplification gave estimated nucleated cell counts. Here immunoSEQ multiplex PCR was the method, and the copy in TCRdb shows in-frame clones only, minus some. The V and J calls and the clone size are those of that table, but D and trimming were determined from the DNA. The sample includes 150,000 to 200,000 clones, roughly 80% seen only once; the top ten take around 8.1%. In its sample, this clone was seen once.

The chain uses TRBV5-1 and TRBJ2-3; TRBD2 matches 11 bases. This TCR was recovered from a man aged 60 to 69 with acute or convalescent COVID-19. The sequenced sample was peripheral blood. The CDR3 DNA reads TGCGCCAGCAGCTCCCTAGCGGGGGGATCAGATACGCAGTATTTT. This encodes CASSSLAGGSDTQYF.